This TCR beta chain derives from a study of identical twins. This clonotype was detected many times. From the 5' RACE reads, TCRdb called clonotypes with MiXCR, one entry per CDR3 protein. The table lists some 100,000 distinct CDR3 sequences, under 7% of them singletons. Germline assignment: CDR1 MGHRA and CDR2 YSYEKL. This CDR3 is 12 amino acids long. V was cut by 2 bases and J by 9 bases, with 9 bases left in between. The chain combines TRBV4-1 with TRBJ2-3; no reliable D call. This receptor was obtained from a woman aged 45-65 years in good health. Sequencing was performed on memory T cells sorted from blood. For the CDR3, the DNA is TGCGCCAGCAGCCAACTGGGTCTCACGCAGTATTTT. Translation: CASSQLGLTQYF.